This entry lists 19 T cell receptor beta chains sequenced from one sample in a study of read filtering for tumor transcriptome and immune sequencing. This library used roughly 370 ng RNA and molecular barcoded adaptors spanning alpha/delta and beta/gamma chains. TCRdb recomputed calls from the reads with MiXCR, one row per CDR3 protein. Here the sample spans some 120,000 distinct CDR3 sequences, over 10% being singletons. Sequencing used a population of CD138-negative cells sorted from bone marrow. Every receptor here comes from a donor over 35 with multiple myeloma.

As for this clonotype: With a much larger clone just one base away, this may be a read error. The CDR3 carries no conserved terminal phenylalanine or tryptophan, so it likely arises from a read error. The gene calls are TRBV12-3 or TRBV12-4 and TRBJ1-5; D gene unclear. This CDR3 is built from 15 residues. V was trimmed by 7 bases and J by 5 bases, leaving 18 bases between them. CDR3 in DNA: TGTGCCAGCAACACCGCCGGACGGGGAGATCAGCCCCAGCATCTT. This translates into CASNTAGRGDQPQHL.

There are many counts of this clonotype. The J gene is TRBJ2-1, the V gene TRBV4-1, with 8 bases matching TRBD1. This CDR3 has 15 residues. V lost 4 bases to trimming and J lost 6 bases; unmatched junction nucleotides: 8. The germline gives CDR1 MGHRA, CDR2 YSYEKL. This CDR3 is CASSPGQGTGNEQFF. The CDR3, as DNA: TGCGCCAGCAGCCCCGGACAGGGCACCGGCAATGAGCAGTTCTTC.

This clonotype was recorded many times. In DNA form, the CDR3 reads TGTGCCAGCAGACCTCCGGGACCCAGGGGAGATACGCAGTATTTT. It encodes CASRPPGPRGDTQYF. V gene TRBV6-6 combines with J gene TRBJ2-3; D is possibly TRBD1 (6 bases). CDR1 is MNHNY and CDR2 is SVGAGI in the germline V gene (reference sequence). V lost 6 bases, J lost 5 bases, and 18 bases lay in between. The CDR3 contains 15 residues.

J is TRBJ1-4 and V is TRBV2; a possible D gene is TRBD1 (6 bases). The CDR3 extends over 14 amino acids. Trimming took off 4 bases at V and 7 bases at J, with 13 bases between the two ends. The germline CDR1 and CDR2 sequences are SNHLY and FYNNEI. CDR3 protein: CASSGIRGSEKLFF. Written as DNA, the CDR3 is TGTGCCAGCAGTGGCATCAGGGGTAGTGAAAAACTGTTTTTT.

In its sample, this clonotype was seen a few times. The chain is built from TRBV7-2 and TRBJ2-3; D not certain. Trimming removed 1 base from V and 4 bases from J, with 12 bases in between. CDR3 length: 15 amino acids. Germline loops: CDR1 SGHTA, CDR2 FQGNSA. The CDR3 is CASSLGSGLADTQYF. For the CDR3, the DNA is TGTGCCAGCAGCTTAGGTTCCGGGCTGGCAGATACGCAGTATTTT.

This clonotype has only a few counts. A much larger clone lies one base from this, so it may be a read error. The genes are TRBV18 and TRBJ1-1, with D perhaps matching TRBD1 (6 bases). The V gene's germline CDR1 is KGHSH and CDR2 LQKENI. This CDR3 is built from 13 residues. This chain's CDR3 is CASSQGRDTEALF. CDR3 sequence (DNA): TGTGCCAGCTCACAGGGGAGGGACACTGAAGCTCTCTTT.

This clonotype was picked up many times. V gene TRBV5-6 combines with J gene TRBJ2-5; D perhaps matches TRBD2 (6 bases). The CDR3 length is 15 residues. The V end lost 2 bases, the J end lost 2 bases, and 13 bases lay between the germline ends. The germline CDR1 and CDR2 sequences are SGHDT and YYEEEE. For the CDR3, the DNA is TGTGCCAGCAGCTTCGGGACTCTGCGTCAAGAGACCCAGTACTTC. Residues: CASSFGTLRQETQYF.

This clonotype was seen many times. The chain employs TRBV5-1 and TRBJ2-3; 10 bases align to TRBD2. Germline V gives CDR1 SGHRS, CDR2 YFSETQ. The CDR3 totals 17 residues. The V gene end was trimmed by 0 bases and the J gene end by 0 bases; junction bases not matched to a gene: 4. The CDR3 DNA reads TGCGCCAGCAGCTTGGAACCGGGACTAGCGAGCACAGATACGCAGTATTTT. Its translation is CASSLEPGLASTDTQYF. The whole variable domain, filled in from reference TRBV5-1 and TRBJ2-3, reads KAGVTQTPRYLIKTRGQQVTLSCSPISGHRSVSWYQQTPGQGLQFLFEYFSETQRNKGNFPGRFSGRQFSNSRSEMNVSTLELGDSALYLCASSLEPGLASTDTQYFGPGTRLTVL.

At least ten counts were recorded for this clonotype. The chain links TRBV20-1 to TRBJ2-1; D ambiguous. This CDR3 has 14 residues. V was cut by 3 bases and J by 10 bases, with 19 bases left in between. Germline V gene data show CDR1 as DFQATT and CDR2 as SNEGSKA (reference sequence). CDR3 residues: CSASVLESSIEQFF. The CDR3 DNA follows: TGCAGTGCTAGCGTGTTGGAGTCCTCGATCGAGCAGTTCTTC.

Note on this clonotype: A single base separates this from a much larger clone, so it may be a read error. The CDR3 end shows no conserved phenylalanine or tryptophan, and so a read error is likely. The chain carries TRBV19 and TRBJ2-2, with TRBD2 matching over 7 bases. Germline loops: CDR1 LNHDA, CDR2 SQIVND (reference sequence). The V segment lost 3 bases and the J segment 3 bases; nucleotides outside the gene matches: 7. The CDR3 is made up of 16 amino acids. The CDR3 loop is CASSIPGRGDTGELFS. The CDR3 bases are TGTGCCAGTAGTATCCCCGGACGGGGGGACACCGGGGAGCTGTTTTCT.

Comments on this clonotype: Possible read error: a much larger clone is one base away. CDR3 region: CSAWDTSYEQYF. The DNA for the CDR3 is TGCAGTGCTTGGGACACCTCCTACGAGCAGTACTTC. V usage is TRBV20-1 and J usage is TRBJ2-7; TRBD1 might be the D (6 bases). V was trimmed by 5 bases and J by 0 bases, leaving 8 bases between them. The CDR3 contains 12 residues. Germline assignment: CDR1 DFQATT and CDR2 SNEGSKA (reference sequence).

This clonotype was observed a few times. With a much larger clone just one base away, this may be a read error. Because the CDR3 is missing its conserved closing phenylalanine or tryptophan, this is likely a read error. This rearrangement joins TRBV29-1 to TRBJ2-7, with 10 bases fitting TRBD1. The CDR3 totals 14 residues. Germline loops: CDR1 SQVTM, CDR2 ANQGSEA. V trimming: 4 bases; J trimming: 3 bases; junction bases outside the gene matches: 6. For the CDR3, the DNA is TGCAGCGTTGGCCGGGACAGGGGTTTCTACGAGCAGTACTTG. This sequence encodes CSVGRDRGFYEQYL.

Many counts were recorded for this clonotype. The chain couples TRBV20-1 to TRBJ1-4, with D unclear. Per the germline V gene, CDR1 is DFQATT and CDR2 is SNEGSKA (reference sequence). The V end was cut by 0 bases, the J end by 3 bases, with 8 bases between. The CDR3 has 14 amino acids. CDR3 loop: CSAREGPPNEKLFF. The CDR3 DNA follows: TGCAGTGCTAGAGAGGGCCCTCCTAATGAAAAACTGTTTTTT.

This clonotype was counted ten times or more. The V and J genes are TRBV7-2 and TRBJ2-3; TRBD2 aligns across 10 bases. This CDR3 comprises 16 residues. Germline V gives CDR1 SGHTA, CDR2 FQGNSA. With V trimmed by 1 base and J by 2 bases, 3 bases remained unmatched. Here the CDR3 reads CASSLVLAGDTDTQYF. The CDR3 bases are TGTGCCAGCAGCTTAGTTCTAGCGGGGGACACAGATACGCAGTATTTT.

This clonotype turned up a few times. The chain combines TRBV5-1 with TRBJ1-1, with D possibly being TRBD1 (6 bases). The germline V and J ends were trimmed by 1 base and 5 bases, with 9 bases remaining between them. This CDR3 spans 13 amino acids. Germline CDR1 and CDR2: SGHRS and YFSETQ. The CDR3 spells CASSLTGQTEAFF. CDR3 sequence (DNA): TGCGCCAGCAGCTTGACGGGACAAACTGAAGCTTTCTTT.

Many counts were recorded for this clonotype. This chain uses TRBV7-8 with TRBJ1-5, with 9 bases matching TRBD1. Unmatched junction bases numbered 8, after V lost 5 bases and J lost 6 bases. CDR3 length: 15 amino acids. Germline V gives CDR1 SGHVS, CDR2 FQNEAQ. CDR3 protein: CASSIGTGNGQPQHF. CDR3 in DNA: TGTGCCAGCAGCATCGGGACAGGGAATGGTCAGCCCCAGCATTTT.

This clonotype was found a few times. One end of the junction is discordant with germline, which a read error may explain. This sequence joins TRBV3-1 and TRBJ2-3, with TRBD2 matching over 11 bases. The CDR3 is 17 amino acids. The germline V gene encodes CDR1 LGHDT and CDR2 YNNKEL (reference sequence). The CDR3 spells CAGSQGPSGGITDTQYF. The CDR3 DNA reads TGTGCCGGCAGCCAAGGACCTAGCGGGGGGATCACAGATACGCAGTATTTT.

There are many counts of this clonotype. The chain joins TRBV7-2 to TRBJ2-6, with D perhaps given as TRBD1 or TRBD2 (5 bases each). Germline assignment: CDR1 SGHTA and CDR2 FQGNSA. Trimming stripped 2 bases from V and 0 bases from J, with 17 bases between. CDR3 length equals 19 residues. Here the CDR3 DNA reads TGTGCCAGCAGCTTACTTCCGGGGACCCTCAGCTCTGGGGCCAACGTCCTGACTTTC. Translation: CASSLLPGTLSSGANVLTF.

This clonotype was counted at least ten times. The rearrangement uses TRBV12-3 or TRBV12-4 and TRBJ1-6; TRBD1 is a possible D gene (6 bases). The CDR3 is 16 amino acids. V shed 6 bases and J shed 3 bases, with 15 bases lying between them. In DNA form, the CDR3 reads TGTGCCAGCAGCCCCTGGGGGGACAACTATAATTCACCCCTCCACTTT. As protein: CASSPWGDNYNSPLHF.